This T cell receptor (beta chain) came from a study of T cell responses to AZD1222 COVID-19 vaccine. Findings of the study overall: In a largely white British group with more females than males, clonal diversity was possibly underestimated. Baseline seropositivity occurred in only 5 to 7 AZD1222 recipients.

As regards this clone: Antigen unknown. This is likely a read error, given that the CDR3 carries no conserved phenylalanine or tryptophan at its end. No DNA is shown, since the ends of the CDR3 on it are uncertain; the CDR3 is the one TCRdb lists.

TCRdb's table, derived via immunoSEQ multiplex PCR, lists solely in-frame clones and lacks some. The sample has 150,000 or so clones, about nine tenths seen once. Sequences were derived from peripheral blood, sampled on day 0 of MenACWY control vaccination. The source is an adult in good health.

CDR3 in amino acids: CASSESSFL. This sequence joins TRBV10-1 and TRBJ1-1. In germline, CDR1 is WNHNN, CDR2 SYGVQD (reference sequence). Both ends counted, the CDR3 spans 9 residues.